Listed below are T cell receptor beta chains from one sample, sequenced in a study of T cell repertoires in cytomegalovirus infection. TCRdb passed the reads through MiXCR, listing each CDR3 protein once. The sample lists 310,000 or so distinct CDR3 sequences; under 20% were seen once. The sequenced sample was PBMCs. These TCRs come from a human donor in good health (CMV status not recorded). Some clones in this sample may be carry-over from other donors' samples. The conserved cysteine and the conserved F or W are not part of the CDR3 here.

j_call	v_call	cdr3_aa
TRBJ1-5	TRBV28	ASSSPVGAGNQPQH
TRBJ2-3	TRBV9	ASSADLTGSADTQY
TRBJ1-4	TRBV25-1	ASSESATEKLF
TRBJ1-6	TRBV20-1	SARDWEQGNSPLH
TRBJ2-4	TRBV7-8	ASSLARELAKNIQY
TRBJ2-7	TRBV7-9	ASSLLGQTYEQY
TRBJ1-5	TRBV4-1	ASSQADRSQPQH
TRBJ2-1	TRBV4-1	ASSLQGGYEQF
TRBJ1-1	TRBV6-1	ASSNEGPNTEAF
TRBJ1-2	TRBV12-3/TRBV12-4	ASSLAGGTAYGYT
TRBJ2-5	TRBV11-2	ASALARDETQY
TRBJ2-3	TRBV7-2	ASTQGVSSTDTQY
TRBJ2-4	TRBV7-2	ASSLGVAGGRDIQY
TRBJ2-2	TRBV7-6	ASSPTTGTGELF
TRBJ2-3	TRBV6-1	ASAGLATDTQY
TRBJ1-2	TRBV7-3	ASSFGTGGDGYT
TRBJ2-7	TRBV7-6	ASSLAGQGRSYEQY
TRBJ2-3	TRBV2	ASCLQSSSDTQY
TRBJ2-2	TRBV29-1	SGKRGQNTGELF
TRBJ1-3	TRBV20-1	SARVGKAGNTIY
TRBJ2-5	TRBV28	ASRPGRLQQETQY
TRBJ2-7	TRBV19	ASSRGGTSGSYEQY
TRBJ1-2	TRBV6-6	ASKEGGRVGDSYGYT
TRBJ2-1	TRBV7-9	ASSLWDYRHNEQF
TRBJ1-3	TRBV7-2	ASSFKGANTIY
TRBJ2-2	TRBV12-3/TRBV12-4	ASSLGWWRNTGELF
TRBJ1-6	TRBV4-1	ASSQDAVLGDSPLH
TRBJ2-5	TRBV12-3/TRBV12-4	ASSSRGSSETQY
TRBJ1-2	TRBV28	ASSLGNGYT
TRBJ1-2	TRBV7-9	ASSSGQGGSYGYT
TRBJ1-1	TRBV12-3/TRBV12-4	ASSFNGGTEAF
TRBJ2-1	TRBV7-2	ASSFSRNEQF